A single sample gave rise to the 13 T cell receptor beta chains below, sequenced in a study of regulatory T cells in long-lasting Graves disease. CDR3 regions were amplified by Arm-PCR using iRepertoire HTBI primers to build TCR beta libraries. TCRdb reprocessed the multiplex PCR reads with MiXCR, giving one entry per CDR3 protein. The profile covers over 450,000 distinct CDR3 sequences, with around 11% appearing a single time and around 10% taken by the ten largest. Time point in this sample: newly diagnosed GD, antithyroid drugs for less than 3 months. From PBMCs, RNA was extracted and then used to make the TCR library. The data also belong to a second study, concerning T cells in Graves' hyperthyroidism and ophthalmopathy.

Sample: peripheral blood mononuclear cells (PBMCs), taken at new diagnosis, from a patient treated with antithyroid drugs. These receptors all come from a woman aged 25-40 years with Graves disease.

This clonotype was counted between two and nine times. The chain employs TRBV9 and TRBJ1-5; maybe TRBD1 (6 bases). The CDR3 has 14 amino acids. Germline V lookup: CDR1 SGDLS, CDR2 YYNGEE. V was clipped by 0 bases and J by 5 bases, with 9 bases between them. The CDR3 loop reads CASSVEDSHQPQHF. The CDR3 nucleotides are TGTGCCAGCAGCGTAGAGGACAGCCATCAGCCCCAGCATTTT.

This clonotype came up many times. J is TRBJ1-1 and V is TRBV30; a possible D gene is TRBD1 (5 bases). Germline V gene data show CDR1 as GTSNPN and CDR2 as SVGIG (reference sequence). The V and J ends lost 4 bases and 6 bases respectively, with 21 bases between them. The CDR3 contains 15 residues. The CDR3 sequence: CAWTKVGTGKAEAFF. CDR3 DNA: TGTGCCTGGACTAAGGTTGGGACTGGGAAGGCTGAAGCTTTCTTT.

This clonotype was counted many times. V is TRBV12-3 or TRBV12-4 and J is TRBJ2-6; no clear D. V lost 5 bases to trimming and J lost 0 bases, with 8 bases between them. CDR3 size: 15 residues. The CDR3 reads CASSPPNSGANVLTF. In DNA, the CDR3 is TGTGCCAGCAGTCCGCCGAACTCTGGGGCCAACGTCCTGACTTTC.

The rearrangement uses TRBV6-1 and TRBJ2-1, with D tentatively TRBD1 (7 bases). The V gene's germline CDR1 is MNHNS and CDR2 SASEGT. With 6 bases removed from V and 4 bases from J, the gap between germline ends came to 22 bases. This CDR3 comprises 17 residues. The CDR3 nucleotides are TGTGCCAGCAGCCCTGGGCCCGGGACAGCGGGTTACAATGAGCAGTTCTTC. It encodes CASSPGPGTAGYNEQFF.

In this sample, this clonotype turned up many times. The chain couples TRBV28 to TRBJ1-1; D gene unclear. Trimming removed 6 bases from V and 6 bases from J, with 14 bases in between. The V gene's germline CDR1 is MDHEN and CDR2 SYDVKM. This CDR3 region has 13 residues. The CDR3 sequence is CASRPGRLSEAFF. For the CDR3, the DNA is TGTGCCAGCAGACCCGGAAGGCTTTCTGAAGCTTTCTTT.

The rearrangement joins TRBV7-8 to TRBJ1-1, with D perhaps matching TRBD1 (6 bases). Trimming pared 6 bases from V and 6 bases from J, leaving 17 bases between. CDR1 and CDR2 (germline): SGHVS, FQNEAQ. This CDR3 region has 14 residues. CDR3 amino acids: CASSVGARGAEAFF. The CDR3 DNA reads as TGTGCCAGCAGTGTGGGGGCCCGGGGCGCTGAAGCTTTCTTT.

The CDR3 reads CASTRRGAGTEAFF. Here the CDR3 DNA reads TGTGCCAGCACCCGACGCGGGGCCGGCACTGAAGCTTTCTTT. The chain links TRBV6-2 or TRBV6-3 to TRBJ1-1, with D perhaps TRBD1 (5 bases). The CDR3 sequence is 14 residues long. Trimming removed 7 bases at V and 4 bases at J, with 16 bases between. Germline CDR1 is MNHEY and CDR2 is SVGEGT.

This clonotype was recorded many times. V is TRBV19 and J is TRBJ1-3, with D uncertain. The CDR3 contains 15 residues. The V gene's germline CDR1 is LNHDA and CDR2 SQIVND (reference sequence). Deletions cut 6 bases from V and 0 bases from J, with 12 bases between. The chain's CDR3 is CASRISALSGNTIYF. Written as DNA, the CDR3 is TGTGCCAGTAGGATATCCGCGCTCTCTGGAAACACCATATATTTT.

In this sample, this clonotype turned up a few times. This chain joins TRBV11-1 and TRBJ2-3; 9 bases are a match to TRBD1. With 5 bases clipped from V and 4 bases from J, the junction kept 4 bases outside the gene matches. The germline gives CDR1 SGHAT, CDR2 FQDESV (reference sequence). The CDR3 totals 14 residues. This chain's CDR3 is CASSSRDRADTQYF. CDR3 nucleotides: TGTGCCAGCAGCAGCCGGGACAGGGCAGATACGCAGTATTTT.

The J gene is TRBJ2-5, the V gene TRBV13; D might be TRBD1 (7 bases). Germline V gene lookup returns CDR1 PRHDT and CDR2 FYEKMQ (reference sequence). Trimming removed 5 bases at V and 3 bases at J, with 13 bases between. This CDR3 comprises 14 residues. The CDR3 bases are TGTGCCAGCAGCCTTGACAGGGAGGAAGAGACCCAGTACTTC. Residues: CASSLDREEETQYF.

Regarding this clonotype: A much larger clone sits a single nucleotide away, making a read error possible. Lacking the conserved final phenylalanine or tryptophan, this CDR3 likely reflects a read error. The rearrangement joins TRBV12-3 or TRBV12-4 to TRBJ2-6; D uncertain. This CDR3 region has 15 residues. V lost 6 bases to trimming and J lost 2 bases, with 11 bases between them. The CDR3 DNA reads TGTGCCAGCAGGATAGTGCTTCCTGGGGCCAACGTCCTGACTTCC. It codes for CASRIVLPGANVLTS.

This clonotype was seen ten or more times. The chain uses TRBV18 and TRBJ2-4, with D hard to call. V shed 2 bases and J shed 8 bases, with 10 bases lying between them. Germline CDR1 and CDR2: KGHSH and LQKENI. The CDR3 totals 13 residues. CDR3 sequence (DNA): TGTGCCAGCTCACCAGGGATTGAGGACATTCAGTACTTC. This encodes CASSPGIEDIQYF.

This clonotype was seen ten or more times. The chain employs TRBV6-2 or TRBV6-3 and TRBJ2-5; the D gene is possibly TRBD1 (6 bases). Germline CDR1 reads MNHEY; CDR2 reads SVGEGT. This CDR3 spans 14 amino acids. V was pared by 6 bases and J by 8 bases, with 19 bases between. CDR3 residues: CASRTHTGRETQYF. For the CDR3, the DNA is TGTGCCAGCAGAACTCATACAGGGCGCGAAACCCAGTACTTC.